What follows are 9 T cell receptor beta chains derived from one specimen sequenced in a study of cytomegalovirus exposure and HLA in healthy donors. PCR amplification relied on 60 Vbeta primers (plus 13 Jbeta primers). Measured with immunoSEQ multiplex PCR; TCRdb has only the in-frame clones, and not every one. The sample table sets out about 170,000 clones. What was sequenced was PBMCs. The receptors shown here come from a woman under 30 in good health and CMV-seropositive.

CDR3 protein: CALDGGQETQYF. Here the CDR3 DNA reads TGTGCTCTCGACGGGGGGCAAGAGACCCAGTACTTC. The genes are TRBV30 and TRBJ2-5; TRBD2 agrees at 7 bases. CDR1 and CDR2 (germline): GTSNPN, SVGIG (reference sequence). The CDR3 totals 12 residues.

The chain uses TRBV18 and TRBJ2-1; D is unclear. This CDR3 spans 13 amino acids. The ends were cut back, 0 bases at V and 7 bases at J, with 7 bases in the middle. Germline-derived CDR1 and CDR2 are KGHSH and LQKENI. Here the CDR3 reads CASSPPVINEQFF. In nucleotides, the CDR3 is TGTGCCAGCTCACCACCTGTTATTAATGAGCAGTTCTTC. Full variable domain (remainder filled in from reference TRBV18 and TRBJ2-1): NAGVMQNPRHLVRRRGQEARLRCSPMKGHSHVYWYRQLPEEGLKFMVYLQKENIIDESGMPKERFSAEFPKEGPSILRIQQVVRGDSAAYFCASSPPVINEQFFGPGTRLTVL.

This chain connects TRBV11-3 to TRBJ1-1; 7 bases match TRBD1. From germline, CDR1 is SGHNT and CDR2 YENEEA. The CDR3 totals 14 residues. V shed 5 bases and J 5 bases; nucleotides not matched to a gene: 8. CDR3 DNA sequence: TGTGCCAGCAGCCCCTCAAGGGGGCAGACTGAAGCTTTCTTT. Amino acid sequence: CASSPSRGQTEAFF.

The chain joins TRBV14 to TRBJ2-7, with D maybe TRBD2 (5 bases). CDR3 length: 13 amino acids. Trimming cost V 1 base and J 7 bases, with 11 bases left between them. Germline CDR1 and CDR2: SGHDN and FVKESK. Here the CDR3 DNA reads TGTGCCAGCAGCCAAGGGCTAGAGCGGGAGCAGTACTTC. It is translated as CASSQGLEREQYF.

The chain recombines TRBV7-2 with TRBJ2-7, with TRBD1 identical over 11 bases. Germline V gene lookup returns CDR1 SGHTA and CDR2 FQGNSA. The CDR3 is 16 residues long. V lost 0 bases, J lost 3 bases, and 4 bases stayed unmatched. The CDR3: CASSLASGTGGYEQYF. In DNA form, the CDR3 reads TGTGCCAGCAGCTTAGCTTCCGGGACAGGGGGCTACGAGCAGTACTTC.

The chain recombines TRBV7-9 with TRBJ2-3; 7 positions agree with TRBD1. Per germline, CDR1 SEHNR and CDR2 FQNEAQ (reference sequence). The CDR3 sequence is 16 residues long. Trimming took 1 base from V and 7 from J; bases not matched to a gene: 11. The CDR3 loop is CASSLGGTAVLNTQYF. CDR3 nucleotide sequence: TGTGCCAGCAGCTTAGGGGGGACAGCTGTTTTGAATACGCAGTATTTT.

The V gene is TRBV10-3, the J gene TRBJ1-2; TRBD1 might be the D (6 bases). The CDR3 sequence is 13 residues long. V lost 7 bases to trimming and J lost 6 bases, with 15 bases between them. Germline V gene data show CDR1 as ENHRY and CDR2 as SYGVKD. The CDR3 sequence is CAIKEPGQDGYTF. The DNA for the CDR3 is TGTGCCATCAAAGAACCGGGACAAGATGGCTACACCTTC.

The chain uses TRBV4-3 and TRBJ2-7; D is uncertain. CDR3 length: 13 amino acids. The ends were cut back, 4 bases at V and 6 bases at J, with 13 bases in the middle. Germline loops: CDR1 LGHNA, CDR2 YSLEER. The CDR3, as DNA: TGCGCCAGCAGCCCCAACTTTCGAGGCGAGCAGTACTTC. Amino acid sequence: CASSPNFRGEQYF.

The chain joins TRBV5-1 to TRBJ1-2; possibly TRBD1 for D (5 bases). This CDR3 region has 14 residues. Trimming stripped 4 bases from V and 2 bases from J, with 12 bases between. Germline lookup yields CDR1 SGHRS and CDR2 YFSETQ. The CDR3 region has the DNA TGCGCCAGCAGCGACAGCCACGGGAACTATGGCTACACCTTC. This sequence encodes CASSDSHGNYGYTF.